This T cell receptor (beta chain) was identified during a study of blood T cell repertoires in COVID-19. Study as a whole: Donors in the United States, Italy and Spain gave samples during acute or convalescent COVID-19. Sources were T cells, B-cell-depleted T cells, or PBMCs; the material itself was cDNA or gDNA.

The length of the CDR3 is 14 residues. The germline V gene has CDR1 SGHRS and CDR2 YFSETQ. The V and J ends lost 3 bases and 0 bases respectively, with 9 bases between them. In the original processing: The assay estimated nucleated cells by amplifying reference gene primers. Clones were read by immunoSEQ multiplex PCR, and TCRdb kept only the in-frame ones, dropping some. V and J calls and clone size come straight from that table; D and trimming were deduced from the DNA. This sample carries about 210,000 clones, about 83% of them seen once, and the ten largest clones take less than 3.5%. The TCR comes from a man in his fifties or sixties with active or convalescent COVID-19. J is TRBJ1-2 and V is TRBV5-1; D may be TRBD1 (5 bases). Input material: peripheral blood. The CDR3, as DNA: TGCGCCAGCAGCTGGGGGGGTGCTAACTATGGCTACACCTTC. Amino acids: CASSWGGANYGYTF.